The 30 T cell receptor beta chains below all came from one sample that was sequenced in a study of cytomegalovirus exposure and HLA in healthy donors. In the PCR, 60 Vbeta and 13 Jbeta primers were used. Assay used: immunoSEQ multiplex PCR; TCRdb lists only in-frame clones, some missing. The sample records around 99,000 clones, over 55% being singletons. Sequenced: PBMCs. The receptors were gathered from a woman aged 30 to 39 in good health and CMV-seronegative.

This clone was seen once. This chain joins TRBV7-9 and TRBJ2-6; 8 positions match TRBD1. CDR3 length: 18 amino acids. The germline gives CDR1 SEHNR, CDR2 FQNEAQ (reference sequence). The V and J ends lost 5 bases and 2 bases, in that order; junction bases with no gene match: 11. CDR3 bases: TGTGCCAGCAGCCGTAATCGGGACAGGTTCCCTGGGGCCAACGTCCTGACTTTC. Translated: CASSRNRDRFPGANVLTF. The whole variable domain, filled in from reference TRBV7-9 and TRBJ2-6, reads DTGVSQNPRHKITKRGQNVTFRCDPISEHNRLYWYRQTLGQGPEFLTYFQNEAQLEKSRLLSDRFSAERPKGSFSTLEIQRTEQGDSAMYLCASSRNRDRFPGANVLTFGAGSRLTVL.

The CDR3 spells CASSESGGGRGSPLHF. In DNA, the CDR3 is TGTGCCAGCAGTGAATCCGGAGGAGGGAGAGGTTCACCCCTCCACTTT. The chain uses TRBV25-1 and TRBJ1-6; no definite D call. This CDR3 is 16 amino acids long. V dropped 1 base and J dropped 9 bases, with 16 bases sitting between them. Germline V gene sequence: CDR1 MGHDK, CDR2 SYGVNS.

This chain's CDR3 is CASSLRVRDEQYF. The CDR3 bases are TGTGCCAGCAGCTTGAGAGTGAGGGACGAGCAGTACTTC. This rearrangement joins TRBV7-2 to TRBJ2-7; D possibly corresponds to TRBD2 (5 bases). Germline V gene sequence: CDR1 SGHTA, CDR2 FQGNSA. V was cut by 3 bases and J by 5 bases, with 11 bases left in between. This CDR3 comprises 13 residues. The full variable domain, rest sourced from reference TRBV7-2 and TRBJ2-7, is GAGVSQSPSNKVTEKGKDVELRCDPISGHTALYWYRQSLGQGLEFLIYFQGNSAPDKSGLPSDRFSAERTGGSVSTLTIQRTQQEDSAVYLCASSLRVRDEQYFGPGTRLTVT.

Only a few counts were recorded for this clone. The V and J genes are TRBV2 and TRBJ2-5; 9 positions match TRBD2. The trim removed 7 bases at V and 2 bases at J, leaving 8 bases unmatched. This CDR3 contains 15 residues. CDR1 and CDR2 (germline): SNHLY, FYNNEI. CDR3 sequence (DNA): TGTGCCAGCAAGGGAGCTAGCGGGGTACAAGAGACCCAGTACTTC. Residues: CASKGASGVQETQYF.

The V gene is TRBV5-4, the J gene TRBJ2-5; a weak D match, TRBD2 (6 bases). Germline V gives CDR1 SGHNT, CDR2 YYREEE (reference sequence). The CDR3 runs 14 residues. Trimming took 4 bases from V and 7 from J, leaving 17 bases between them. Written as DNA, the CDR3 is TGTGCCAGCAGCCTCGGGACTTCAAGAGTGACCCAGTACTTC. This sequence encodes CASSLGTSRVTQYF.

V usage is TRBV9 and J usage is TRBJ2-1; 10 bases agree with TRBD2. The junction had 10 bases not matched to a gene; V was cut back by 4 bases and J by 6 bases. Germline assignment: CDR1 SGDLS and CDR2 YYNGEE. This CDR3 has 16 residues. CDR3 DNA sequence: TGTGCCAGCAGCCCTTATAGCGGGAGGTCTAGCAATGAGCAGTTCTTC. This translates into CASSPYSGRSSNEQFF.

The CDR3 protein is CASSLPGLNTEAFF. CDR3 in DNA: TGTGCCAGCAGTTTACCAGGGCTGAACACTGAAGCTTTCTTT. The chain carries TRBV28 and TRBJ1-1, with D possibly TRBD1 on 5 matching bases. The length of the CDR3 is 14 residues. The V gene lost 2 bases and the J gene lost 0 bases, with 7 bases spanning the gap. Germline assignment: CDR1 MDHEN and CDR2 SYDVKM.

The chain is built from TRBV14 and TRBJ2-1, with D perhaps TRBD2 (5 bases). Germline values: CDR1 SGHDN, CDR2 FVKESK. V was clipped by 0 bases and J by 1 base, with 16 bases between them. CDR3 size: 18 residues. This CDR3 reads CASSQDLRPGLSYNEQFF. As DNA, the CDR3 is TGTGCCAGCAGCCAAGATCTCCGCCCGGGGTTATCCTACAATGAGCAGTTCTTC.

This clone has more than one count but fewer than ten. V gene TRBV5-1 combines with J gene TRBJ2-7; TRBD1 might be the D (5 bases). This CDR3 contains 15 residues. The germline CDR1 and CDR2 sequences are SGHRS and YFSETQ. The V end was cut by 0 bases, the J end by 3 bases, with 13 bases between. CDR3 in amino acids: CASSLVPGPNYEQYF. The CDR3 bases are TGCGCCAGCAGCTTGGTGCCAGGGCCTAACTACGAGCAGTACTTC. The full variable domain, with the rest looked up from reference TRBV5-1 and TRBJ2-7, is KAGVTQTPRYLIKTRGQQVTLSCSPISGHRSVSWYQQTPGQGLQFLFEYFSETQRNKGNFPGRFSGRQFSNSRSEMNVSTLELGDSALYLCASSLVPGPNYEQYFGPGTRLTVT.

The V and J genes are TRBV11-1 and TRBJ1-1; 7 bases fit TRBD1. The V and J ends lost 6 bases and 4 bases, in that order; junction bases with no gene match: 2. Germline V gene data show CDR1 as SGHAT and CDR2 as FQDESV (reference sequence). This CDR3 comprises 12 residues. CDR3 DNA sequence: TGTGCCAGCAGACAGGGGAGCACTGAAGCTTTCTTT. Amino acids: CASRQGSTEAFF.

The CDR3 region is CASSRSIDTQYF. For the CDR3, the DNA is TGCGCCAGCAGCCGATCTATAGATACGCAGTATTTT. The V gene is TRBV4-1, the J gene TRBJ2-3; D gene uncertain. Germline loops: CDR1 MGHRA, CDR2 YSYEKL. Trimming took off 4 bases at V and 5 bases at J, with 7 bases between the two ends. This CDR3 spans 12 amino acids.

The chain recombines TRBV13 with TRBJ1-2; D is undetermined. CDR3 size: 18 residues. Looked up from germline, CDR1 is PRHDT and CDR2 is FYEKMQ (reference sequence). Trimming shortened V by 4 bases and J by 0 bases, and 21 bases separated the two germline ends. The CDR3 region is CASSSPRHREYTNYGYTF. For the CDR3, the DNA is TGTGCCAGCAGCTCCCCCAGGCATCGGGAGTACACTAACTATGGCTACACCTTC. Full variable domain (rest looked up from reference TRBV13 and TRBJ1-2): AAGVIQSPRHLIKEKRETATLKCYPIPRHDTVYWYQQGPGQDPQFLISFYEKMQSDKGSIPDRFSAQQFSDYHSELNMSSLELGDSALYFCASSSPRHREYTNYGYTFGSGTRLTVV.

This clone has more than one count but fewer than ten. The V and J genes are TRBV5-1 and TRBJ2-5; D is possibly TRBD2 (5 bases). The germline V gene encodes CDR1 SGHRS and CDR2 YFSETQ. This CDR3 spans 14 amino acids. V was trimmed by 6 bases and J by 2 bases, leaving 14 bases between them. The CDR3 protein is CASNPGREQETQYF. The CDR3, as DNA: TGCGCCAGCAACCCGGGAAGAGAACAAGAGACCCAGTACTTC.

This chain uses TRBV5-6 with TRBJ2-7, with TRBD2 matching over 8 bases. The germline gives CDR1 SGHDT, CDR2 YYEEEE. V trimming: 3 bases; J trimming: 1 base; junction bases outside the gene matches: 9. The CDR3 consists of 16 residues. The CDR3 spells CASSWDSSGRSYEQYF. The CDR3 nucleotides are TGTGCCAGCAGCTGGGATTCTAGCGGGCGATCCTACGAGCAGTACTTC.

The V call is TRBV7-2, the J call TRBJ2-3; tentative D call: TRBD2 (5 bases). The ends were cut back, 2 bases at V and 0 bases at J, with 9 bases in the middle. This CDR3 region has 15 residues. The V gene's germline CDR1 is SGHTA and CDR2 FQGNSA. The CDR3 is CASSLRRTSTDTQYF. The CDR3 region has the DNA TGTGCCAGCAGCTTAAGGCGGACTAGCACAGATACGCAGTATTTT.

This chain links TRBV15 with TRBJ1-6, with D tentatively TRBD1 (5 bases). CDR1 and CDR2 from the germline V gene are LNHNV and YYDKDF (reference sequence). The CDR3 totals 15 residues. Trimming pared 5 bases from V and 7 bases from J, leaving 15 bases between. The CDR3, as DNA: TGTGCCACCAGCGATCGGTTTACAGGAAATTCACCCCTCCACTTT. Its protein is CATSDRFTGNSPLHF.

The chain joins TRBV9 to TRBJ2-5; the D is unclear. Germline CDR1 SGDLS, CDR2 YYNGEE. V was pared by 3 bases and J by 1 base, with 4 bases between. This CDR3 has 12 amino acids. The CDR3 region is CASSASQETQYF. CDR3 in DNA: TGTGCCAGCAGCGCCAGCCAAGAGACCCAGTACTTC. Variable domain in full (rest from reference TRBV9 and TRBJ2-5): DSGVTQTPKHLITATGQRVTLRCSPRSGDLSVYWYQQSLDQGLQFLIQYYNGEERAKGNILERFSAQQFPDLHSELNLSSLELGDSALYFCASSASQETQYFGPGTRLLVL.

The rearrangement uses TRBV15 and TRBJ2-2, with D perhaps TRBD1 (5 bases). The CDR3 covers 13 residues. V lost 6 bases and J 2 bases, leaving 7 bases between the germline ends. The germline V gene has CDR1 LNHNV and CDR2 YYDKDF (reference sequence). The CDR3: CATRDRNTGELFF. In DNA, the CDR3 is TGTGCCACCAGAGACAGAAACACCGGGGAGCTGTTTTTT.

The gene calls are TRBV7-3 and TRBJ2-1; 7 bases line up with TRBD1. Germline values: CDR1 SGHTA, CDR2 FQGTGA. J was trimmed by 5 bases and V by 3 bases; bases with no gene match: 7. This CDR3 is 15 amino acids long. CDR3 sequence reads: CASSFPEQGNNEQFF. The CDR3 DNA sequence: TGTGCCAGCAGCTTCCCCGAACAGGGGAACAATGAGCAGTTCTTC.

The V call is TRBV5-5, the J call TRBJ2-7; D gene uncertain. The CDR3 has 13 amino acids. Germline V gives CDR1 SGHKS, CDR2 YYEKEE (reference sequence). V was clipped by 5 bases and J by 4 bases, with 13 bases between them. CDR3 coding DNA: TGTGCCAGCAGGCCCCCAGGCCCATACGAGCAGTACTTC. Translated, it gives CASRPPGPYEQYF.

The chain links TRBV11-2 to TRBJ2-7; 11 positions agree with TRBD2. V gave up 3 bases and J gave up 0 bases; unmatched junction bases: 4. Germline V CDR1 and CDR2: SGHAT, FQNNGV. The CDR3 consists of 16 residues. The CDR3 DNA follows: TGTGCCAGCAGCTTCGTAGCGGGAGGGCCCTCCTACGAGCAGTACTTC. Protein sequence: CASSFVAGGPSYEQYF.

The rearrangement links TRBV5-1 to TRBJ1-2; 9 nucleotides align to TRBD1. This CDR3 contains 14 residues. V gave up 4 bases and J gave up 6 bases; unmatched junction bases: 7. Germline values: CDR1 SGHRS, CDR2 YFSETQ. The CDR3 sequence: CASSPEGTGNGYTF. The CDR3 DNA follows: TGCGCCAGCAGCCCCGAGGGGACAGGGAATGGCTACACCTTC.

This clone was picked up one time. V usage is TRBV14 and J usage is TRBJ1-5; tentatively, D is TRBD1 (5 bases). The germline CDR1 and CDR2 sequences are SGHDN and FVKESK. Trimming took off 2 bases at V and 7 bases at J, with 6 bases between the two ends. The CDR3 is 12 residues long. CDR3 protein: CASSQQGQPQHF. CDR3 bases: TGTGCCAGCAGCCAACAGGGACAGCCCCAGCATTTT.

The rearrangement joins TRBV4-1 to TRBJ2-1, with D possibly being TRBD1 (6 bases). The germline V gene encodes CDR1 MGHRA and CDR2 YSYEKL. V lost 0 bases and J lost 6, with 9 bases in between. CDR3 size: 14 residues. CDR3 nucleotide sequence: TGCGCCAGCAGCCAAGATAGGGGGTTCAATGAGCAGTTCTTC. Residues: CASSQDRGFNEQFF.

This CDR3 reads CASSLAVSGEQYF. The DNA of the CDR3 is TGTGCCAGCAGTTTGGCCGTGTCGGGCGAGCAGTACTTC. This chain links TRBV13 with TRBJ2-7, with D uncertain. The germline V gene has CDR1 PRHDT and CDR2 FYEKMQ (reference sequence). V shed 6 bases and J shed 6 bases, with 15 bases lying between them. The CDR3 extends over 13 amino acids.

There are a few counts of this clone. The chain joins TRBV7-2 to TRBJ1-2; D might be TRBD1 (5 bases). V was shortened by 4 bases and J by 4 bases, with 13 bases between the two germline ends. Germline lookup yields CDR1 SGHTA and CDR2 FQGNSA. The CDR3 is 14 residues long. The CDR3 region has the DNA TGTGCCAGCAGCTCAGGCGCGGGGCTCTATGGCTACACCTTC. Protein: CASSSGAGLYGYTF.

The V and J genes are TRBV28 and TRBJ1-2, with D possibly matching TRBD1 (6 bases). With 2 bases removed from V and 3 bases from J, the gap between germline ends came to 22 bases. CDR3 length: 18 amino acids. Germline V CDR1 and CDR2: MDHEN, SYDVKM. The chain's CDR3 is CASSLEVTGKDSDYGYTF. The DNA of the CDR3 is TGTGCCAGCAGTTTAGAAGTAACAGGGAAGGATTCGGACTATGGCTACACCTTC.

The chain recombines TRBV28 with TRBJ2-7; possibly TRBD1 for D (5 bases). CDR3 length: 13 amino acids. CDR1 and CDR2 from the germline V gene are MDHEN and SYDVKM. V lost 5 bases to trimming and J lost 3 bases, with 11 bases between them. In DNA, the CDR3 is TGTGCCAGCAGTGCCGCCAGGGACTACGAGCAGTACTTC. As protein: CASSAARDYEQYF. Filled out from reference TRBV28 and TRBJ2-7, the complete variable domain reads DVKVTQSSRYLVKRTGEKVFLECVQDMDHENMFWYRQDPGLGLRLIYFSYDVKMKEKGDIPEGYSVSREKKERFSLILESASTNQTSMYLCASSAARDYEQYFGPGTRLTVT.

A few counts support this clone. The chain has TRBV29-1 and TRBJ1-3; D might be TRBD1 (5 bases). CDR1 SQVTM and CDR2 ANQGSEA come from the germline V gene. The V and J ends lost 2 bases and 2 bases respectively, with 7 bases between them. The CDR3 loop spans 13 amino acids. In nucleotides, the CDR3 is TGCAGCGTTGAAAGGGGCGCTGGAAACACCATATATTTT. As protein: CSVERGAGNTIYF.

The chain combines TRBV6-6 with TRBJ1-2; 7 bases are a match to TRBD1. Germline trimming cut 5 bases from V and 6 bases from J; bases unmatched to any gene: 6. The CDR3 is made up of 13 amino acids. Germline V gene lookup returns CDR1 MNHNY and CDR2 SVGAGI (reference sequence). The DNA for the CDR3 is TGTGCCAGCAGTCCGACCGGACAGGATGGCTACACCTTC. Its translation is CASSPTGQDGYTF.